This T cell receptor (beta chain) was recovered during a study of CXCR3-negative and CXCR3-positive naive CD8 T cells. Looking at the study overall: Total TRB output reached 120 million to 150 million reads, about 1.5 +/- 0.3 million per library. Study conclusions and caveats: Naive cells, whether CXCR3-negative or CXCR3-positive, had similar TRBV-TRBJ usage, while memory cells differed.

The CDR3 is 14 amino acids. CDR1 is MNHEY, CDR2 SMNVEV, per germline (reference sequence). The method, 5' RACE with UMI labels, was used to prepare the TRB cDNA libraries. Using the 5' RACE reads, TCRdb records one entry per CDR3 protein without DNA. This table holds about 120,000 distinct CDR3 sequences. All CD8+ T cell subsets were sorted in triplicate at 250,000 to 300,000 cells each. The authors gated naive CD8+ T cells as CD45RO-CCR7+CD27+CD95-. To note about this clonotype: Its antigen is as yet unknown.

Sequenced material: naive CXCR3- CD8+ T cells from blood. Subset described: CD45RO-CCR7+CD27+CD95- naive CD8+ T cells lacking CXCR3 (TNR3-). The TCR was taken from a human donor in good health. Some clones in this sample may be carry-over from other donors' samples. The V and J genes are TRBV27 and TRBJ2-1; TCRdb picks TRBD2, but there is no DNA to check that call. The CDR3 loop reads CASSFSSDYNEQFF.